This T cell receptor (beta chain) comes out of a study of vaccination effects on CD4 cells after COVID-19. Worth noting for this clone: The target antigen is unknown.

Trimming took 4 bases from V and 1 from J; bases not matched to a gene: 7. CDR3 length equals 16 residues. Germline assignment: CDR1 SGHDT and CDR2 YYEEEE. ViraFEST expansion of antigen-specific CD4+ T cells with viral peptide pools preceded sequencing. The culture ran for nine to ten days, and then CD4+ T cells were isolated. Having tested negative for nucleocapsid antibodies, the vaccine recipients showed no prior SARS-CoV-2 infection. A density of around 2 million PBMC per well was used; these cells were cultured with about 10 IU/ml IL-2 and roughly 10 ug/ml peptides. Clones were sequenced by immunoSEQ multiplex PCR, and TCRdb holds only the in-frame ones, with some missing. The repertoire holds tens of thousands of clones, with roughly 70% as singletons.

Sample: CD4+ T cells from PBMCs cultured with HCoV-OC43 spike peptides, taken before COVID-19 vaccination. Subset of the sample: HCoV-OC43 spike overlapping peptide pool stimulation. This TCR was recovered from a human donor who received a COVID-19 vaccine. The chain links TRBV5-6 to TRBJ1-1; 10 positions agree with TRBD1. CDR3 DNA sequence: TGTGCCAGCAGCCCTACCTGGGACAGGGGGAACACTGAAGCTTTCTTT. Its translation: CASSPTWDRGNTEAFF.